One and the same sample provided the 7 T cell receptor beta chains below, sequenced in a study of cytotoxic CD8 clonotypes in ibrutinib-treated CLL. This table comes from immunoSEQ multiplex PCR, and its TCRdb copy is limited to in-frame clones, with some not included. Among some 200,000 clones listed, approximately 68% were seen once. Sample: PBMCs, taken after 24 months of ibrutinib treatment. The source of these receptors is a human donor with chronic lymphocytic leukemia.

In this sample, this clone turned up once. The chain combines TRBV6-5 with TRBJ2-1, with D perhaps matching TRBD2 (6 bases). Trimming took 5 bases from V and 10 from J, leaving 18 bases between them. The CDR3 length is 14 residues. Germline CDR1 is MNHEY and CDR2 is SVGAGI. The CDR3, as DNA: TGTGCCAGCAGTCCTCCCGGAGGGCTGGAAGAGCAGTTCTTC. Protein sequence: CASSPPGGLEEQFF.

The rearrangement links TRBV30 to TRBJ2-1; 12 nucleotides align to TRBD2. J lost 0 bases, V lost 3 bases, and 15 bases had no gene match. The CDR3 extends over 20 amino acids. Per the germline V gene, CDR1 is GTSNPN and CDR2 is SVGIG (reference sequence). DNA of the CDR3: TGTGCCTGGAGGGGATGGGCTAGCGGGAGGGCCCTTAGCTCCTACAATGAGCAGTTCTTC. It is translated as CAWRGWASGRALSSYNEQFF.

The chain carries TRBV10-3 and TRBJ2-1, with 10 bases aligning to TRBD2. Germline CDR1 ENHRY, CDR2 SYGVKD. CDR3 length: 12 residues. The DNA for the CDR3 is TGTTCTACTAGCGGGAACGACAATGAGCAGTTCTTC. Amino acid sequence: CSTSGNDNEQFF.

The V and J genes are TRBV28 and TRBJ1-5, with a tentative D call TRBD1 (6 bases). CDR1 MDHEN and CDR2 SYDVKM come from the germline V gene. The CDR3 length is 16 residues. Trimming took 7 bases from V and 2 from J, leaving 18 bases between them. The CDR3 region is CASKVTARQGNQPQHF. In nucleotides, the CDR3 is TGTGCCAGCAAGGTCACGGCGAGACAGGGCAATCAGCCCCAGCATTTT.

The chain carries TRBV9 and TRBJ1-3; D gene uncertain. This CDR3 has 16 residues. Germline assignment: CDR1 SGDLS and CDR2 YYNGEE. V lost 2 bases, J lost 0 bases, and 12 bases lay in between. CDR3 residues: CASSVDLFGSGNTIYF. The DNA for the CDR3 is TGTGCCAGCAGCGTGGACCTTTTTGGCTCTGGAAACACCATATATTTT.

The J gene is TRBJ1-2, the V gene TRBV2, with TRBD1 as a possible D gene (6 bases). Germline V gives CDR1 SNHLY, CDR2 FYNNEI. The CDR3 runs to 16 residues. Trimming took 6 bases from V and 6 from J, leaving 23 bases between them. CDR3 nucleotide sequence: TGTGCCAGCAGAGGACAGTCTGGGGCAAAAGTAGATGGCTACACCTTC. Protein: CASRGQSGAKVDGYTF.

In this sample, this clone turned up once. This rearrangement joins TRBV5-4 to TRBJ1-6; a possible D gene is TRBD1 (5 bases). CDR1 and CDR2 (germline): SGHNT, YYREEE (reference sequence). V was clipped by 0 bases and J by 13 bases, with 8 bases between them. The CDR3 contains 12 residues. Written as DNA, the CDR3 is TGTGCCAGCAGCTTGGTTGGGACTCCCCTCCACTTT. Translated, it gives CASSLVGTPLHF.